This T cell receptor beta chain was identified during a study of breast tumors, draining lymph nodes, adjacent tissues. Comments on this clonotype: The antigen is undetermined.

Germline V CDR1 and CDR2: KGHDR, SFDVKD. V lost 12 bases, J lost 2 bases, and 16 bases lay in between. The CDR3 totals 13 residues. Findings and caveats of the study: Compared with lymph nodes, tumors were less diverse; compared with nontumor tissue, more. That most tumor T cells come from lymph nodes remained unproven.

Via MiXCR, TCRdb re-called the multiplex PCR reads, giving one row per CDR3 protein. The sample shows about 63,000 distinct CDR3 sequences, around 52% of them seen only once. This TCR was recovered from a female donor with breast cancer. Some clones in this sample may be carry-over from other donors' samples. Sequences were obtained from breast tumor tissue. V is TRBV24-1 and J is TRBJ2-7; perhaps TRBD2 as D (6 bases). The CDR3 nucleotides read TGTGCCTCCCTTCCGGGAGCCGCCTACGAGCAGTACTTC. Translating gives CASLPGAAYEQYF.